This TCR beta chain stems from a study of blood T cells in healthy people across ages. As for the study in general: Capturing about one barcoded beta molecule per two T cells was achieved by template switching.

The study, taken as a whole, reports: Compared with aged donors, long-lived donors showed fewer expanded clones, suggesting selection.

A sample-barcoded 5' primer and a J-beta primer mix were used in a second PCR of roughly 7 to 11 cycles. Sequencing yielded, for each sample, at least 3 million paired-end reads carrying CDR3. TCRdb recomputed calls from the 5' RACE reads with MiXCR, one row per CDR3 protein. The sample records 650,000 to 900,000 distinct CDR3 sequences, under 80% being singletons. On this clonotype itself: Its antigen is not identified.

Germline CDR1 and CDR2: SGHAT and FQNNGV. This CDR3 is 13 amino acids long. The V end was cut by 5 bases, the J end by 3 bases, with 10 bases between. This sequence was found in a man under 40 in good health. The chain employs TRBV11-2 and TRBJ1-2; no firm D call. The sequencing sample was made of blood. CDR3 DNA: TGTGCCAGCAGCACCGGCGGATACTATGGCTACACCTTC. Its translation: CASSTGGYYGYTF.